This is a list of T cell receptor beta chains from one sample in a study of T cell changes during pregnancy in multiple sclerosis. Using immunoSEQ multiplex PCR, the repertoire was profiled, and TCRdb retains in-frame clones only, with some absent. Among tens of thousands of clones listed, 80% to 95% were seen once. This sample comprised CD4+ T cells from peripheral blood mononuclear cells, obtained in the first trimester of pregnancy. The receptors stem from a female donor with multiple sclerosis, enrolled in a pregnancy study. The CDR3 runs from the conserved cysteine through the conserved F or W. D genes are given only for firm matches. The size of a clone is reported for some rows only, either as once, few or many, or as a class for expanded clones.

clone size	V gene	D gene	J gene	CDR3 protein	CDR3 DNA
-	TRBV11-2	-	TRBJ2-2	CASSPQRQIGELFF	TGTGCCAGCAGCCCCCAACGACAGATCGGGGAGCTGTTTTTT
once	TRBV19	-	TRBJ1-2	CASSSGQPNYGYTF	TGTGCCAGTAGTTCAGGACAGCCTAACTATGGCTACACCTTC
-	TRBV7-2	-	TRBJ2-4	CASSLRGLAKNIQYF	TGTGCCAGCAGCTTACGGGGTCTAGCCAAAAACATTCAGTACTTC
-	TRBV11-2	TRBD2	TRBJ2-7	CASSSTSGVSYEQYF	TGTGCCAGCAGCTCTACTAGCGGAGTCTCCTACGAGCAGTACTTC
-	TRBV28	-	TRBJ1-2	CASSYSGYGYTF	TGTGCCAGCAGTTACTCGGGGTATGGCTACACCTTC
once	TRBV5-1	TRBD2	TRBJ2-1	CASSVLSGRAYNEQFF	TGCGCCAGCAGCGTACTTAGCGGGAGGGCCTACAATGAGCAGTTCTTC
-	TRBV5-1	TRBD1	TRBJ1-2	CASSLYRDRGASNYGYTF	TGCGCCAGCAGCTTGTACCGGGACAGGGGAGCTTCTAACTATGGCTACACCTTC
-	TRBV28	TRBD1	TRBJ2-1	CASSPQTGAFNEQFF	TGTGCCAGCAGTCCTCAGACAGGGGCTTTCAATGAGCAGTTCTTC
-	TRBV19	-	TRBJ2-7	CASSIVGQGWYEQYF	TGTGCCAGTAGTATAGTAGGGCAGGGCTGGTACGAGCAGTACTTC
-	TRBV6-1	-	TRBJ2-1	CASSVSIIGYNEQFF	TGTGCCAGCAGTGTTTCTATAATCGGCTACAATGAGCAGTTCTTC
-	TRBV28	TRBD1	TRBJ2-7	CASSSNHRGRGYEQYF	TGTGCCAGCAGTTCAAACCACAGGGGGCGCGGCTACGAGCAGTACTTC
-	TRBV19	TRBD1	TRBJ1-1	CASRGRRSGTANTEAFF	TGTGCCAGTAGGGGGAGGAGATCCGGGACAGCGAACACTGAAGCTTTCTTT
-	TRBV27	TRBD2	TRBJ2-1	CASSSLGGARSYNEQFF	TGTGCCAGCAGTTCCCTCGGGGGGGCGCGGTCCTACAATGAGCAGTTCTTC
few	TRBV5-3	-	TRBJ1-1	CARSSPTGLTEAFF	TGTGCCAGAAGCTCACCCACAGGGTTAACTGAAGCTTTCTTT
-	TRBV11-2	TRBD1	TRBJ2-2	CASSLKQGATGELFF	TGTGCCAGCAGCTTAAAACAGGGGGCGACCGGGGAGCTGTTTTTT
-	TRBV5-8	TRBD1	TRBJ1-5	CASSLTKGANQPQHF	TGTGCCAGCAGCTTGACGAAGGGGGCCAATCAGCCCCAGCATTTT
once	TRBV7-6	TRBD2	TRBJ2-7	CASSPQLAGVSYEQYF	TGTGCCAGCAGCCCTCAACTAGCGGGAGTGTCCTACGAGCAGTACTTC
-	TRBV5-1	TRBD2	TRBJ2-1	CASQPGVSGRANEQFF	TGCGCCAGCCAACCCGGGGTTAGCGGGAGGGCCAATGAGCAGTTCTTC
-	TRBV14	TRBD1	TRBJ1-5	CASSHPDREDQPQHF	TGTGCCAGCAGCCACCCCGACAGGGAGGATCAGCCCCAGCATTTT
-	TRBV5-4	-	TRBJ2-7	CASSLGLTYEQYF	TGTGCCAGCAGCTTGGGACTAACCTACGAGCAGTACTTC
-	TRBV29-1	TRBD2	TRBJ2-5	CSGAGGVETQYF	TGCAGCGGGGCGGGAGGGGTGGAGACCCAGTACTTC
-	TRBV29-1	TRBD2	TRBJ2-5	CSVCVAGGDQETQYF	TGCAGCGTTTGTGTAGCGGGAGGGGACCAAGAGACCCAGTACTTC
once	TRBV19	TRBD1	TRBJ1-2	CATGDRVGGYTF	TGTGCCACCGGGGACAGGGTGGGAGGCTACACCTTC
-	TRBV28	TRBD2	TRBJ2-7	CASSFNGGTPVYEQYF	TGTGCCAGCAGCTTCAACGGGGGGACCCCCGTTTACGAGCAGTACTTC
-	TRBV11-2	TRBD1	TRBJ1-2	CASSLGTGTGGYTF	TGTGCCAGCAGCTTAGGGACAGGGACGGGTGGCTACACCTTC
-	TRBV5-6	-	TRBJ2-7	CASSLAGHTYEQYF	TGTGCCAGCAGCTTGGCGGGACATACCTACGAGCAGTACTTC
-	TRBV7-2	TRBD2	TRBJ2-5	CASSPSPAGVRETQYF	TGTGCCAGCAGCCCCAGCCCAGCGGGAGTCAGGGAGACCCAGTACTTC
once	TRBV7-2	TRBD2	TRBJ2-1	CASSPGRLSGNSYNEQFF	TGTGCCAGCAGCCCCGGAAGGCTAAGCGGGAACTCCTACAATGAGCAGTTCTTC
-	TRBV6-5	TRBD1	TRBJ1-5	CASRIDREGNQPQHF	TGTGCCAGCAGGATCGACAGGGAAGGAAATCAGCCCCAGCATTTT
once	TRBV9	-	TRBJ2-4	CASSLGLAKNIQYF	TGTGCCAGCAGCTTAGGTCTAGCCAAAAACATTCAGTACTTC
-	TRBV21-1	-	TRBJ1-1	CASSKARNTEAFF	TGTGCCAGCAGCAAAGCCCGGAACACTGAAGCTTTCTTT
-	TRBV19	-	TRBJ1-5	CASSIPTGGGGQPQHF	TGTGCCAGTAGTATACCAACGGGGGGCGGAGGTCAGCCCCAGCATTTT
-	TRBV5-4	TRBD1	TRBJ1-1	CASSPRGNTEAFF	TGTGCCAGCAGCCCCAGGGGGAATACTGAAGCTTTCTTT
-	TRBV30	TRBD2	TRBJ2-7	CAWSSLAGVPYEQYF	TGTGCCTGGAGTTCTCTAGCGGGAGTTCCCTACGAGCAGTACTTC
-	TRBV7-3	-	TRBJ1-1	CASSLEGGGAEAFF	TGTGCCAGCAGCTTGGAAGGAGGAGGCGCTGAAGCTTTCTTT
once	TRBV28	-	TRBJ1-1	CASSPPGMVTEAFF	TGTGCCAGCAGTCCTCCAGGTATGGTGACTGAAGCTTTCTTT
few	TRBV7-9	-	TRBJ2-7	CASSAAHRTPYEQYF	TGTGCCAGCAGCGCGGCCCATCGCACCCCCTACGAGCAGTACTTC
few	TRBV19	-	TRBJ1-5	CASNNRGNQPQHF	TGTGCCAGCAACAACAGGGGCAATCAGCCCCAGCATTTT
-	TRBV19	TRBD2	TRBJ2-5	CASSRVAGAIQETQYF	TGTGCCAGTAGTAGGGTAGCGGGCGCCATCCAAGAGACCCAGTACTTC
-	TRBV5-8	TRBD2	TRBJ2-1	CASSWGSGLANNEQFF	TGTGCCAGCAGCTGGGGGTCGGGACTAGCGAACAATGAGCAGTTCTTC
-	TRBV14	-	TRBJ2-5	CASSHIGVGETQYF	TGTGCCAGCAGCCACATAGGGGTCGGTGAGACCCAGTACTTC
-	TRBV9	TRBD1	TRBJ2-5	CASSPTGQGRETQYF	TGTGCCAGCAGCCCGACAGGACAGGGTAGAGAGACCCAGTACTTC
-	TRBV9	TRBD2	TRBJ2-1	CASSVELAGRYNEQFF	TGTGCCAGCAGCGTAGAACTAGCGGGTCGCTACAATGAGCAGTTCTTC
-	TRBV6-5	-	TRBJ2-3	CASSRDLISGTQYF	TGTGCCAGCAGCCGGGACTTAATAAGCGGTACGCAGTATTTT
-	TRBV19	-	TRBJ2-7	CASSPAAGYEQYF	TGTGCCAGTAGTCCCGCGGCGGGCTACGAGCAGTACTTC
-	TRBV28	-	TRBJ1-1	CASSLQGYSEAFF	TGTGCCAGCAGTTTGCAGGGTTATTCTGAAGCTTTCTTT